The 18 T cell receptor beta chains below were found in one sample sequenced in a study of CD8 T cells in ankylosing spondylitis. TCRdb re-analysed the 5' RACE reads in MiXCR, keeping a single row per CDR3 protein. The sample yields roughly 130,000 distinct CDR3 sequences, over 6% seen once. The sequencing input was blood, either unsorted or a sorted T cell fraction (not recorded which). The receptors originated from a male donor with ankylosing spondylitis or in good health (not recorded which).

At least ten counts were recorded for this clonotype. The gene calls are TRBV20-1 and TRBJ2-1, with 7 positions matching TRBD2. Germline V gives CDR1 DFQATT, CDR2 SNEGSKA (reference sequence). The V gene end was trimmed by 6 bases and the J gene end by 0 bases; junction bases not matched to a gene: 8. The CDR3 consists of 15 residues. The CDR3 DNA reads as TGCAGTGCGCGAGCGGGGAGGAGCTCCTACAATGAGCAGTTCTTC. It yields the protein CSARAGRSSYNEQFF.

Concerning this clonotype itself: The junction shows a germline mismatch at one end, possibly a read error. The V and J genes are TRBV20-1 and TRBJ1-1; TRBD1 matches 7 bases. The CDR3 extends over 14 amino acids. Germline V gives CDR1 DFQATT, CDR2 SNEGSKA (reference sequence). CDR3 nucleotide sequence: TGCAGTACTAGGCCTGGCAGGGGGTTTACTGAAGCTTTCTTT. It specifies CSTRPGRGFTEAFF.

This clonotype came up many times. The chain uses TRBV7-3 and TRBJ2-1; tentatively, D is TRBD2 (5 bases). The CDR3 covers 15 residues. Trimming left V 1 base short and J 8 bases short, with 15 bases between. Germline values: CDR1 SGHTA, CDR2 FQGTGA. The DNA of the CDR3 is TGTGCCAGCAGCTTAAATAGCGTCCAGAGTGATGAGCAGTTCTTC. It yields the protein CASSLNSVQSDEQFF.

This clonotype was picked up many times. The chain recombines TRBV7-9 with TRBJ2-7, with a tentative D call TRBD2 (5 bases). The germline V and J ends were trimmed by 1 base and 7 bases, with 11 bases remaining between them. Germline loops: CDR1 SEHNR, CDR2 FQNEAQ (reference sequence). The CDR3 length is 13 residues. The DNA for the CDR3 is TGTGCCAGCAGCTTAGAGGGCCGGGGTGAGCAGTACTTC. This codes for CASSLEGRGEQYF.

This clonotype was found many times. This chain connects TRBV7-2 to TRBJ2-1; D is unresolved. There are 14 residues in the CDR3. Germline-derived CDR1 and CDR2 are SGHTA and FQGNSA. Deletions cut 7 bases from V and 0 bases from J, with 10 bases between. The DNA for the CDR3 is TGTGCCAGCACCGACCGGAGCTCCTACAATGAGCAGTTCTTC. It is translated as CASTDRSSYNEQFF.

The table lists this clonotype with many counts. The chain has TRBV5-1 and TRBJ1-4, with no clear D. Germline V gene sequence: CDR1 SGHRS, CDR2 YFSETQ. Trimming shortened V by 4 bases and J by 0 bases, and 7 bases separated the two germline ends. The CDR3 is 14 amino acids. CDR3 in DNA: TGCGCCAGCAGCGCCGAAACAACTAATGAAAAACTGTTTTTT. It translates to CASSAETTNEKLFF.

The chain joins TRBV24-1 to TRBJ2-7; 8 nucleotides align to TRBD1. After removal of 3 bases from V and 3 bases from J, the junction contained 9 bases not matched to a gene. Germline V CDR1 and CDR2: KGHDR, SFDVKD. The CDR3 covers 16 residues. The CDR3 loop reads CATSDPSGTGIYEQYF. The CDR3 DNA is TGTGCCACCAGTGATCCATCCGGGACAGGCATCTACGAGCAGTACTTC.

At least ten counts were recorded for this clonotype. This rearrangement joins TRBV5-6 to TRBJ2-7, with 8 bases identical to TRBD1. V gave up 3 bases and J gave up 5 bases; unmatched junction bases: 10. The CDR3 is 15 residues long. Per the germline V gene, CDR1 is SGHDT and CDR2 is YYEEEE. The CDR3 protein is CASSYLDRGAHEQYF. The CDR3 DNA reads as TGTGCCAGCAGCTACTTAGACAGGGGAGCCCACGAGCAGTACTTC.

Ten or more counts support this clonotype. The CDR3 region is CASSLGGGDNQPQHF. CDR3 coding DNA: TGTGCCAGCAGTTTAGGGGGGGGGGACAATCAGCCCCAGCATTTT. The rearrangement joins TRBV27 to TRBJ1-5; the D gene is possibly TRBD1 (5 bases). The CDR3 loop spans 15 amino acids. V shed 2 bases and J shed 3 bases, with 11 bases lying between them. CDR1 is MNHEY, CDR2 SMNVEV, per germline (reference sequence).

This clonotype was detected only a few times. CDR3 bases: TGTGCCAGCAGTTCGAGCGGGAGTAATGAGCAGTTCTTC. Protein product: CASSSSGSNEQFF. The chain carries TRBV7-3 and TRBJ2-1, with 8 bases that match TRBD2. V shed 6 bases and J 7 bases; nucleotides not matched to a gene: 5. The CDR3 contains 13 residues. Per the germline V gene, CDR1 is SGHTA and CDR2 is FQGTGA.

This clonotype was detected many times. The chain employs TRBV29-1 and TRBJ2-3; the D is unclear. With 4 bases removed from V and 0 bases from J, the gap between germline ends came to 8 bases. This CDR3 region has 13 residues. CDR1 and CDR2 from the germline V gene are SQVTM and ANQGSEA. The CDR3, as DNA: TGCAGCGTTGTTTTTACTAGCACAGATACGCAGTATTTT. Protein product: CSVVFTSTDTQYF.

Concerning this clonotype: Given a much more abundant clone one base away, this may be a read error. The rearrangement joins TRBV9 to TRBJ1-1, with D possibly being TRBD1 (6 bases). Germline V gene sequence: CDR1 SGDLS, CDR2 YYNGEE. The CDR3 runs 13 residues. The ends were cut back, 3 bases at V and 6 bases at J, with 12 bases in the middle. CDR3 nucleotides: TGTGCCAGCAGCGCAGGGGATTACTCTGAAGCTTTCTTT. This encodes CASSAGDYSEAFF.

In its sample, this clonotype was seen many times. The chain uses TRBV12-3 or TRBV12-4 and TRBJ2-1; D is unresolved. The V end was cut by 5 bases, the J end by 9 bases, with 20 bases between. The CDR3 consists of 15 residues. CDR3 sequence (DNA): TGTGCCAGCAGTCCGGGCCCGACGGTCCGCGGTGAGCAGTTCTTC. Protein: CASSPGPTVRGEQFF.

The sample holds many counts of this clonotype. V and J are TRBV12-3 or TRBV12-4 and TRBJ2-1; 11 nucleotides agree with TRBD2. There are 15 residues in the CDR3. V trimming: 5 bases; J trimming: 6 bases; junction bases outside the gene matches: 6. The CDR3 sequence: CASSPLAGGFNEQFF. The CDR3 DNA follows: TGTGCCAGCAGTCCCCTAGCGGGAGGTTTCAATGAGCAGTTCTTC.

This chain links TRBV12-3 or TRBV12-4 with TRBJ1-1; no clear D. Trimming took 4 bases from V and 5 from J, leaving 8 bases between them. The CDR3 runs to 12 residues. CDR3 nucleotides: TGTGCCAGCAGTTCCACGGGGACTGAAGCTTTCTTT. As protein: CASSSTGTEAFF.

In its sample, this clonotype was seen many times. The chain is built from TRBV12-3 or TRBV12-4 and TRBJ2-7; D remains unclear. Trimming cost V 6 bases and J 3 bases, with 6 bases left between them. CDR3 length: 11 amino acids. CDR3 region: CASSQNYEQYF. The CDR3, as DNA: TGTGCCAGCAGCCAAAACTACGAGCAGTACTTC.

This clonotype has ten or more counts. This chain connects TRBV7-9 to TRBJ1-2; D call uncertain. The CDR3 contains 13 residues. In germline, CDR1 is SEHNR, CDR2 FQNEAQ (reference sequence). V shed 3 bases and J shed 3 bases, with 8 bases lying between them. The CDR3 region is CASSFKGYYGYTF. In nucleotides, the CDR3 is TGTGCCAGCAGCTTCAAAGGGTACTATGGCTACACCTTC. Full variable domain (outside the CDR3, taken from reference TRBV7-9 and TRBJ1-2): DTGVSQNPRHKITKRGQNVTFRCDPISEHNRLYWYRQTLGQGPEFLTYFQNEAQLEKSRLLSDRFSAERPKGSFSTLEIQRTEQGDSAMYLCASSFKGYYGYTFGSGTRLTVV.

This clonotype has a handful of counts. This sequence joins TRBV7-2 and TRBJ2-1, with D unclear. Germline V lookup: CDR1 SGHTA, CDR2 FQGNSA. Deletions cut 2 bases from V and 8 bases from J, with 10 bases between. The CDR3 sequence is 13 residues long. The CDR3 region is CASSLNSPYEQFF. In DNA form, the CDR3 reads TGTGCCAGCAGCTTAAATTCGCCCTATGAGCAGTTCTTC.